A single sample is the source of the 12 T cell receptor beta chains below, sequenced in a study of blood T cell repertoires in COVID-19. Libraries were prepared by immunoSEQ multiplex PCR; TCRdb keeps only in-frame clonotypes and omits some of them. The table shows 88,000 or so clones, with approximately 80% occurring only once. Sequencing was performed on peripheral blood. The receptors derive from a human donor in a cohort sampled during active COVID-19.

The rearrangement links TRBV5-4 to TRBJ2-1, with 8 bases lining up with TRBD1. This CDR3 region has 15 residues. Per the germline V gene, CDR1 is SGHNT and CDR2 is YYREEE (reference sequence). V lost 0 bases and J lost 7; bases outside the gene matches: 6. This CDR3 reads CASSLGQGIENEQFF. For the CDR3, the DNA is TGTGCCAGCAGCTTGGGACAGGGGATAGAAAATGAGCAGTTCTTC.

The chain employs TRBV29-1 and TRBJ2-2; 13 bases are shared with TRBD2. In germline, CDR1 is SQVTM, CDR2 ANQGSEA. This CDR3 is 15 amino acids long. J was trimmed by 2 bases and V by 7 bases; bases with no gene match: 4. CDR3 coding DNA: TGCAGCGCCGGGACTAGCGGGGCAAACACCGGGGAGCTGTTTTTT. It translates to CSAGTSGANTGELFF.

This clone was seen a handful of times. This rearrangement joins TRBV5-1 to TRBJ2-5; no clear D. This CDR3 spans 11 amino acids. V lost 4 bases to trimming and J lost 5 bases, with 6 bases between them. Germline loops: CDR1 SGHRS, CDR2 YFSETQ. As DNA, the CDR3 is TGCGCCAGCAGCGCCGGGGAGACCCAGTACTTC. Translating gives CASSAGETQYF. Filled out from reference TRBV5-1 and TRBJ2-5, the complete variable domain reads KAGVTQTPRYLIKTRGQQVTLSCSPISGHRSVSWYQQTPGQGLQFLFEYFSETQRNKGNFPGRFSGRQFSNSRSEMNVSTLELGDSALYLCASSAGETQYFGPGTRLLVL.

V and J are TRBV15 and TRBJ1-1; possibly TRBD1 for D (5 bases). Trimming stripped 4 bases from V and 5 bases from J, with 11 bases between. The CDR3 covers 13 residues. In germline, CDR1 is LNHNV, CDR2 YYDKDF (reference sequence). CDR3 loop: CATSIEKGTEAFF. The CDR3 nucleotides are TGTGCCACCAGCATCGAAAAGGGGACTGAAGCTTTCTTT.

The chain joins TRBV13 to TRBJ1-1; 7 bases line up with TRBD1. Germline CDR1 and CDR2: PRHDT and FYEKMQ (reference sequence). The CDR3 is made up of 17 amino acids. The trim removed 0 bases at V and 2 bases at J, leaving 9 bases unmatched. The CDR3 nucleotides read TGTGCCAGCAGCTTAGGCCCCGGGGACAGCGTTAACACTGAAGCTTTCTTT. It is translated as CASSLGPGDSVNTEAFF.

The chain has TRBV24-1 and TRBJ1-2; D may be TRBD1 (5 bases). Deletions cut 2 bases from V and 8 bases from J, with 5 bases between. Per the germline V gene, CDR1 is KGHDR and CDR2 is SFDVKD. The CDR3 runs to 11 residues. The CDR3 nucleotides are TGTGCCACCAGTGATTCAGGGGGCTACACCTTC. Translated: CATSDSGGYTF.

The J gene is TRBJ2-3, the V gene TRBV24-1; a possible D gene is TRBD2 (5 bases). CDR3 size: 13 residues. Germline V CDR1 and CDR2: KGHDR, SFDVKD. Trimming cost V 4 bases and J 4 bases, with 8 bases left between them. CDR3 sequence (DNA): TGTGCCACCAGTGACCTAGCTCCAGATACGCAGTATTTT. Its protein is CATSDLAPDTQYF.

This chain joins TRBV27 and TRBJ2-7, with 8 bases aligning to TRBD1. J lost 0 bases, V lost 6 bases, and 7 bases had no gene match. Germline V gene sequence: CDR1 MNHEY, CDR2 SMNVEV (reference sequence). CDR3 length: 15 amino acids. The CDR3 is CASRFQGANSYEQYF. The CDR3 region has the DNA TGTGCCAGCAGATTCCAGGGGGCGAACTCCTACGAGCAGTACTTC.

The V gene is TRBV5-5, the J gene TRBJ1-4; 7 bases match TRBD1. The germline V gene has CDR1 SGHKS and CDR2 YYEKEE (reference sequence). V trimming: 0 bases; J trimming: 8 bases; junction bases outside the gene matches: 7. The CDR3 totals 15 residues. The CDR3 spells CASSLVRQGEEKLFF. CDR3 sequence (DNA): TGTGCCAGCAGCTTGGTCCGGCAGGGGGAGGAAAAACTGTTTTTT.

The chain uses TRBV10-2 and TRBJ2-7, with 7 nucleotides matching TRBD2. CDR3 length: 13 amino acids. CDR1 is WSHSY, CDR2 SAAADI, per germline. The trim removed 11 bases at V and 3 bases at J, leaving 10 bases unmatched. CDR3: CAARASGFYEQYF. The DNA for the CDR3 is TGCGCCGCACGGGCTAGCGGTTTCTACGAGCAGTACTTC.

DNA of the CDR3: TGTGCCATCTTGCCAGGACAGAACACTGAAGCTTTCTTT. It translates to CAILPGQNTEAFF. The chain has TRBV28 and TRBJ1-1, with a weak D call TRBD1 (5 bases). Germline loops: CDR1 MDHEN, CDR2 SYDVKM. CDR3 length: 13 residues. V was shortened by 10 bases and J by 1 base, with 13 bases between the two germline ends. Variable domain in full (rest from reference TRBV28 and TRBJ1-1): DVKVTQSSRYLVKRTGEKVFLECVQDMDHENMFWYRQDPGLGLRLIYFSYDVKMKEKGDIPEGYSVSREKKERFSLILESASTNQTSMYLCAILPGQNTEAFFGQGTRLTVV.

The V call is TRBV7-3, the J call TRBJ2-1; 13 positions match TRBD2. The CDR3 sequence is 16 residues long. The trim removed 5 bases at V and 5 bases at J, leaving 6 bases unmatched. CDR1 is SGHTA and CDR2 is FQGTGA in the germline V gene. In DNA, the CDR3 is TGTGCCAGCAGCGTCCCCGGGACTAGCGGGAACAATGAGCAGTTCTTC. Translated: CASSVPGTSGNNEQFF.